This TCR beta chain was captured by sequencing in a study of T cell repertoires in cytomegalovirus infection. Study context: Indications came from public TCR beta signatures; they pointed to CMV infection and to a matching HLA type. Study-wide points: Ex vivo responses were dominated by HLA-C-restricted CMV-specific TCR beta clonotypes. There were carriers of CMV plus the relevant HLA, and cumulative public TCR beta family frequency identified them.

TCRdb independently ran MiXCR on the reads; one entry per CDR3 protein. Of hundreds of thousands of distinct CDR3 sequences in the sample, around 24% are singletons; the top ten hold around 7.6%. Germline V gene data show CDR1 as MDHEN and CDR2 as SYDVKM. This CDR3 is built from 12 residues. V was cut by 6 bases and J by 5 bases, with 8 bases left in between. The sample holds a few counts of this clonotype. The antigen is not known. The rearrangement joins TRBV28 to TRBJ2-1, with no clear D. The sequence derives from a human donor in good health (CMV status not recorded). Some clones in this sample may be carry-over from other donors' samples. Sequencing was performed on CD8+ T cells from PBMCs. CDR3 nucleotide sequence: TGTGCCAGCAGCGAGACCAACAATGAGCAGTTCTTC. Translating it yields CASSETNNEQFF.